The TCR beta chain described here comes from a study of T cell repertoires in cytomegalovirus infection. Study summary: Both CMV infection and a matching HLA type were indicated by public TCR beta signatures.

Trimming took off 1 base at V and 3 bases at J, with 12 bases between the two ends. CDR3 size: 15 residues. Germline V gene sequence: CDR1 SGHVS, CDR2 FQNEAQ. A single record per CDR3 protein comes from TCRdb applying MiXCR to the reads. Of around 290,000 distinct CDR3 sequences in the sample, 20% to 30% were seen once. This clonotype showed up just a few times. The clonotype originates from a human donor in good health (CMV status not recorded). Some clones in this sample may be carry-over from other donors' samples. The chain is built from TRBV7-8 and TRBJ1-1; possible D gene TRBD1, 6 bases. The sequenced sample consisted of PBMCs. The CDR3 is CASSLGGGGYTEAFF. The CDR3 nucleotides read TGTGCCAGCAGCTTAGGGGGAGGGGGGTACACTGAAGCTTTCTTT.